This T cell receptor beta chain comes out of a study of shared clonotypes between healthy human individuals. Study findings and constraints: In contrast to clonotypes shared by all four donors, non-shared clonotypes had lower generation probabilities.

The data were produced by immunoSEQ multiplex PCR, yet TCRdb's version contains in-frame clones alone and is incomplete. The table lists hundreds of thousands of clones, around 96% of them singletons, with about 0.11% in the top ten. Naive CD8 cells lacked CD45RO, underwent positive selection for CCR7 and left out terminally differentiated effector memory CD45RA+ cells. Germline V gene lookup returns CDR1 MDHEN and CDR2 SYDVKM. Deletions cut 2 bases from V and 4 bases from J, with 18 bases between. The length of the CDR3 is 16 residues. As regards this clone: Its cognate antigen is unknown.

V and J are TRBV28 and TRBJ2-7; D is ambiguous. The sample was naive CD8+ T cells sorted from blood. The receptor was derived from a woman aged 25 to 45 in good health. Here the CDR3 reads CASSLPLGVVGYEQYF. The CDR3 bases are TGTGCCAGCAGTTTACCCCTCGGTGTTGTTGGATACGAGCAGTACTTC. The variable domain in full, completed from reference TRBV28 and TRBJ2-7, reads DVKVTQSSRYLVKRTGEKVFLECVQDMDHENMFWYRQDPGLGLRLIYFSYDVKMKEKGDIPEGYSVSREKKERFSLILESASTNQTSMYLCASSLPLGVVGYEQYFGPGTRLTVT.